The present TCR beta chain was sequenced within a study of T cell changes during pregnancy in multiple sclerosis. CDR3 length: 13 residues. The V end lost 3 bases, the J end lost 0 bases, and 8 bases lay between the germline ends. Germline V gene data show CDR1 as GTSNPN and CDR2 as SVGIG (reference sequence). Method: immunoSEQ multiplex PCR; TCRdb's copy keeps in-frame clones and lacks some. Among about 60,000 clones listed, under 95% were seen once. Sequencing was performed on CD8+ T cells from peripheral blood mononuclear cells, taken in the second trimester of pregnancy. V gene TRBV30 combines with J gene TRBJ1-1; D gene ambiguous. The source of this sequence is a female donor with multiple sclerosis, enrolled in a pregnancy study. The CDR3 DNA sequence: TGTGCCTGGAGCAGTGACATGAACACTGAAGCTTTCTTT. Amino acid sequence: CAWSSDMNTEAFF.